This TCR beta chain was identified in a study of human T cells and chemical hapten exposure. Findings and caveats of the study: Alopecia affecting every donor means their immune response may not match healthy people's. In comparison with controls, expanded TCRs gave rise to a significantly larger number of large CDR3 similarity clusters.

In its sample, this clonotype was seen many times. What it recognizes is unknown. Time point of the sample: patch test 1, 2 weeks after DPC sensitization. The treatment: therapeutic diphenylcyclopropenone sensitization with weekly scalp DPC. Before extraction, the whole blood was not fractionated, and total RNA was taken from it. People who gave samples had alopecia, were 18 to 70 years old, and were suitable for DPC. TCRdb re-called the RACE reads with MiXCR, one entry per CDR3 protein. The data contain some 43,000 distinct CDR3 sequences, just under 4% of them singletons. V was clipped by 2 bases and J by 4 bases, with 5 bases between them. The germline V gene has CDR1 SNHLY and CDR2 FYNNEI. This CDR3 is built from 12 residues.

The rearrangement uses TRBV2 and TRBJ1-2; D gene unclear. Material: whole blood, obtained in connection with sensitization to the hapten diphenylcyclopropenone (DPC). This TCR came from a man aged 50 or older with alopecia areata. Some clones in this sample may be carry-over from other donors' samples. CDR3 in DNA: TGTGCCAGCAGTGAATCTACCTATGGCTACACCTTC. This encodes CASSESTYGYTF.